Below are 27 T cell receptor beta chains sequenced from a single sample in a study of cytomegalovirus exposure and HLA in healthy donors (dated by TCRdb to about 2017). Library method: the immunoSEQ multiplex PCR assay. TCRdb carries this immuneACCESS record with in-frame sequences only. Its versions omit some clonotypes, under half of them owing to an unresolved V gene in the studies checked, with the rest unexplained. The table for this sample lists 150,000 or so clones; around nine tenths of them were counted only once. The top ten clones comprise 1.4% of the sample. The sample was PBMCs. All receptors derive from a woman in her 30s in good health and CMV-seronegative.

The chain is built from TRBV7-9 and TRBJ1-1; 7 positions match TRBD1. V dropped 3 bases and J dropped 0; count of bases not matched to a gene: 10. This CDR3 is built from 17 residues. CDR1 SEHNR and CDR2 FQNEAQ come from the germline V gene (reference sequence). In nucleotides, the CDR3 is TGTGCCAGCAGCTTCGGGTCGGGGGACAGTTTGAACACTGAAGCTTTCTTT. Protein sequence: CASSFGSGDSLNTEAFF.

V usage is TRBV6-5 and J usage is TRBJ2-2; the D is unclear. CDR1 is MNHEY, CDR2 SVGAGI, per germline. This CDR3 has 13 amino acids. The V end was cut by 0 bases, the J end by 8 bases, with 7 bases between. DNA of the CDR3: TGTGCCAGCAGTTACTCGACTCGAGGGGAGCTGTTTTTT. Its protein product is CASSYSTRGELFF.

This clone was detected only once. The chain uses TRBV4-1 and TRBJ1-5; tentatively, D is TRBD1 (5 bases). V was cut by 1 base and J by 4 bases, with 14 bases left in between. The CDR3 runs 16 residues. Per the germline V gene, CDR1 is MGHRA and CDR2 is YSYEKL. The CDR3 sequence: CASSQGVGVNNQPQHF. CDR3 DNA sequence: TGCGCCAGCAGCCAAGGAGTAGGGGTGAATAATCAGCCCCAGCATTTT.

This chain connects TRBV27 to TRBJ2-7; the D gene is possibly TRBD1 (5 bases). This CDR3 has 14 amino acids. Between the trimmed V and J ends, which lost 4 bases and 3 bases, there was a span of 13 bases. Germline CDR1 MNHEY, CDR2 SMNVEV (reference sequence). This chain's CDR3 is CASSSISGIYEQYF. CDR3 DNA: TGTGCCAGCAGTTCGATATCAGGGATCTACGAGCAGTACTTC.

This clone has only one observation. The chain combines TRBV5-4 with TRBJ1-5; D not certain. The CDR3 spans 16 residues. Between the trimmed V and J ends, which lost 4 bases and 1 base, there was a span of 15 bases. CDR1 and CDR2 (germline): SGHNT, YYREEE (reference sequence). CDR3 coding DNA: TGTGCCAGCAGCCCTCACAGTGAAGTAAGCAATCAGCCCCAGCATTTT. Its protein is CASSPHSEVSNQPQHF.

This clone has just a few counts. This rearrangement joins TRBV19 to TRBJ2-7, with 11 bases lining up with TRBD2. The junction had 1 base not matched to a gene; V was cut back by 6 bases and J by 3 bases. CDR1 is LNHDA, CDR2 SQIVND, per germline (reference sequence). This CDR3 contains 13 residues. CDR3: CASRLAGDYEQYF. CDR3 sequence (DNA): TGTGCCAGTAGACTAGCGGGGGACTACGAGCAGTACTTC.

The chain joins TRBV27 to TRBJ1-1; weak D call: TRBD1 (5 bases). Trimming removed 4 bases from V and 5 bases from J, with 8 bases in between. Germline values: CDR1 MNHEY, CDR2 SMNVEV (reference sequence). The CDR3 length is 12 residues. CDR3 sequence reads: CASSWRGTEAFF. The CDR3 region has the DNA TGTGCCAGCAGTTGGAGGGGTACTGAAGCTTTCTTT.

V gene TRBV5-1 combines with J gene TRBJ1-5, with TRBD1 matching over 9 bases. Trimming removed 4 bases from V and 4 bases from J; junction bases left unmatched: 3. CDR1 SGHRS and CDR2 YFSETQ come from the germline V gene. CDR3 length: 14 residues. The CDR3: CASSATGGNQPQHF. As DNA, the CDR3 is TGCGCCAGCAGCGCGACAGGGGGAAATCAGCCCCAGCATTTT. Filled out from reference TRBV5-1 and TRBJ1-5, the complete variable domain reads KAGVTQTPRYLIKTRGQQVTLSCSPISGHRSVSWYQQTPGQGLQFLFEYFSETQRNKGNFPGRFSGRQFSNSRSEMNVSTLELGDSALYLCASSATGGNQPQHFGDGTRLSIL.

This chain's CDR3 is CASSLFGTGALGSPLHF. The CDR3 DNA follows: TGTGCCAGCAGTTTATTTGGGACAGGGGCGCTCGGTTCACCCCTCCACTTT. The V call is TRBV28, the J call TRBJ1-6; 10 bases line up with TRBD1. V lost 1 base to trimming and J lost 9 bases; unmatched junction nucleotides: 9. Germline loops: CDR1 MDHEN, CDR2 SYDVKM. The CDR3 loop spans 17 amino acids.

The chain is built from TRBV9 and TRBJ2-7, with 7 bases aligning to TRBD2. Trimming at V came to 3 bases and at J to 2 bases, leaving 11 bases not matched to a gene. Germline CDR1 reads SGDLS; CDR2 reads YYNGEE. The CDR3 runs to 16 residues. The CDR3 DNA reads as TGTGCCAGCAGCGCTACGGGAGGAACTCGACCCTACGAGCAGTACTTC. As protein: CASSATGGTRPYEQYF. The full variable domain, with the rest looked up from reference TRBV9 and TRBJ2-7, is DSGVTQTPKHLITATGQRVTLRCSPRSGDLSVYWYQQSLDQGLQFLIQYYNGEERAKGNILERFSAQQFPDLHSELNLSSLELGDSALYFCASSATGGTRPYEQYFGPGTRLTVT.

V and J are TRBV7-2 and TRBJ2-3; TRBD1 might be the D (5 bases). This CDR3 has 16 residues. Trimming pared 0 bases from V and 6 bases from J, leaving 16 bases between. Germline loops: CDR1 SGHTA, CDR2 FQGNSA. Here the CDR3 DNA reads TGTGCCAGCAGCTTAGCGCTAACTACGCCAGGGGATACGCAGTATTTT. Translating gives CASSLALTTPGDTQYF.

J is TRBJ2-5 and V is TRBV5-6; 8 nucleotides agree with TRBD1. The CDR3 sequence is 17 residues long. Per the germline V gene, CDR1 is SGHDT and CDR2 is YYEEEE. The ends lost 0 bases at V and 7 bases at J; junction bases unmatched: 14. CDR3 loop: CASSLVGHRGAQGTQYF. CDR3 bases: TGTGCCAGCAGCTTGGTCGGGCACAGGGGGGCCCAGGGGACCCAGTACTTC.

The CDR3 here is CAWSGPASYEQYF. In DNA form, the CDR3 reads TGTGCCTGGAGTGGGCCCGCTTCGTATGAGCAGTACTTC. The chain has TRBV30 and TRBJ2-7; D is undetermined. Germline CDR1 is GTSNPN and CDR2 is SVGIG (reference sequence). V lost 1 base and J 7 bases, leaving 14 bases between the germline ends. The CDR3 length is 13 residues.

The chain employs TRBV6-5 and TRBJ1-3; no firm D call. The germline V gene has CDR1 MNHEY and CDR2 SVGAGI. There are 15 residues in the CDR3. Trimming removed 6 bases at V and 0 bases at J, with 12 bases between. The CDR3 DNA reads as TGTGCCAGCAGGCGCACTGGTGACTCTGGAAACACCATATATTTT. It yields the protein CASRRTGDSGNTIYF.

The chain carries TRBV5-1 and TRBJ2-5, with D perhaps matching TRBD1 (6 bases). V gave up 1 base and J gave up 5 bases, with 15 bases separating them. CDR1 is SGHRS and CDR2 is YFSETQ in the germline V gene. CDR3 size: 15 residues. CDR3 bases: TGCGCCAGCAGCTTGAGTGTGGGGGCGCGGGAGACCCAGTACTTC. Translating gives CASSLSVGARETQYF.

The rearrangement joins TRBV6-1 to TRBJ1-6; weak D call: TRBD1 (6 bases). Germline V lookup: CDR1 MNHNS, CDR2 SASEGT. Deletions cut 0 bases from V and 6 bases from J, with 12 bases between. The CDR3 spans 16 residues. Here the CDR3 DNA reads TGTGCCAGCAGTGAAGCAGGGGGATGGCGTAATTCACCCCTCCACTTT. Translated, it gives CASSEAGGWRNSPLHF.

This sequence joins TRBV19 and TRBJ2-1, with 11 positions matching TRBD1. Trimming removed 3 bases from V and 6 bases from J; junction bases left unmatched: 4. CDR1 is LNHDA, CDR2 SQIVND, per germline (reference sequence). The CDR3 extends over 15 amino acids. The CDR3 loop reads CASSMSGTGGNEQFF. In DNA form, the CDR3 reads TGTGCCAGTAGTATGAGTGGGACAGGGGGCAATGAGCAGTTCTTC.

The chain combines TRBV9 with TRBJ2-1; 11 bases are shared with TRBD2. The CDR3 spans 15 residues. Germline V CDR1 and CDR2: SGDLS, YYNGEE. The V and J ends lost 3 bases and 5 bases, in that order; junction bases with no gene match: 4. The CDR3 nucleotides read TGTGCCAGCAGCGATCTAGCGGGGGGCAACAATGAGCAGTTCTTC. Protein product: CASSDLAGGNNEQFF.

This sequence joins TRBV11-2 and TRBJ1-2; perhaps TRBD1 as D (5 bases). The CDR3 contains 13 residues. The V gene lost 3 bases and the J gene lost 4 bases, with 9 bases spanning the gap. CDR1 and CDR2 from the germline V gene are SGHAT and FQNNGV. The CDR3 nucleotides read TGTGCCAGCAGCTTGCGGGACGGCTATGGCTACACCTTC. Protein: CASSLRDGYGYTF.

CDR3 protein: CASSIGFGLAEGRTQYF. Here the CDR3 DNA reads TGTGCCAGTAGTATCGGCTTTGGGCTAGCGGAGGGGAGGACCCAGTACTTC. This chain links TRBV19 with TRBJ2-5, with 7 bases aligning to TRBD2. V shed 3 bases and J 7 bases; nucleotides not matched to a gene: 17. Germline CDR1 is LNHDA and CDR2 is SQIVND (reference sequence). This CDR3 is built from 17 residues.

The chain combines TRBV4-1 with TRBJ1-1, with D perhaps TRBD1 (6 bases). CDR3 length equals 16 residues. The V end was cut by 2 bases, the J end by 0 bases, with 13 bases between. The germline gives CDR1 MGHRA, CDR2 YSYEKL. The CDR3 here is CASSQKVRGLNTEAFF. In nucleotides, the CDR3 is TGCGCCAGCAGCCAAAAGGTCAGGGGCCTGAACACTGAAGCTTTCTTT.

The V gene is TRBV7-9, the J gene TRBJ2-1; tentative D call: TRBD2 (5 bases). Germline V lookup: CDR1 SEHNR, CDR2 FQNEAQ (reference sequence). Trimming removed 5 bases at V and 1 base at J, with 12 bases between. This CDR3 region has 15 residues. The CDR3 spells CASSHPGDSYNEQFF. CDR3 sequence (DNA): TGTGCCAGCAGCCATCCCGGGGATTCCTACAATGAGCAGTTCTTC.

The CDR3 reads CASSVSGGWEKLFF. DNA of the CDR3: TGTGCCAGCAGCGTCTCAGGGGGCTGGGAAAAACTGTTTTTT. The rearrangement joins TRBV9 to TRBJ1-4, with 8 bases that match TRBD1. Germline values: CDR1 SGDLS, CDR2 YYNGEE. The CDR3 runs 14 residues. J was trimmed by 8 bases and V by 2 bases; bases with no gene match: 5.

The rearrangement joins TRBV7-2 to TRBJ1-6, with TRBD1 identical over 9 bases. CDR3 length equals 14 residues. Germline V gives CDR1 SGHTA, CDR2 FQGNSA. V trimming: 3 bases; J trimming: 9 bases; junction bases outside the gene matches: 3. The CDR3: CASSFKTGGSPLHF. Written as DNA, the CDR3 is TGTGCCAGCAGCTTTAAGACAGGGGGTTCACCCCTCCACTTT.

This chain's CDR3 is CASSFSLAGGFDEQFF. DNA for the CDR3: TGTGCCAGCAGTTTTTCCTTAGCGGGGGGTTTTGATGAGCAGTTCTTC. V is TRBV27 and J is TRBJ2-1, with 10 bases fitting TRBD2. The germline CDR1 and CDR2 sequences are MNHEY and SMNVEV (reference sequence). After removal of 3 bases from V and 8 bases from J, the junction contained 10 bases not matched to a gene. There are 16 residues in the CDR3.

The V and J genes are TRBV4-3 and TRBJ1-1; D not resolved. Trimming removed 7 bases at V and 2 bases at J, with 11 bases between. Germline CDR1 LGHNA, CDR2 YSLEER. The CDR3 spans 13 residues. The CDR3 reads CASTADFNTEAFF. In nucleotides, the CDR3 is TGCGCCAGCACGGCAGACTTCAACACTGAAGCTTTCTTT.

As DNA, the CDR3 is TGTGCCAGCAGCGTGCGAGATGACTATGGCTACACCTTC. Translating gives CASSVRDDYGYTF. The chain has TRBV9 and TRBJ1-2; D is undetermined. V gave up 2 bases and J gave up 3 bases, with 8 bases separating them. The CDR3 sequence is 13 residues long. Germline loops: CDR1 SGDLS, CDR2 YYNGEE.